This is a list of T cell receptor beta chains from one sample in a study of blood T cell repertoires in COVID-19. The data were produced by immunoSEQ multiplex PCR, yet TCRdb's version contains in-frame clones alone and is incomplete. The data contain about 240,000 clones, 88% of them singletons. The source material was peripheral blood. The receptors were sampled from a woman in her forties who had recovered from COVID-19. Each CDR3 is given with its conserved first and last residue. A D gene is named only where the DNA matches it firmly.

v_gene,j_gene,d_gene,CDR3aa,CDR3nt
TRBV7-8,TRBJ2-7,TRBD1,CASSKSWTGFHEQYF,TGTGCCAGCAGCAAGAGCTGGACAGGGTTCCACGAGCAGTACTTC
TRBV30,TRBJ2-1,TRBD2,CAWSVASGHNEQFF,TGTGCCTGGAGTGTGGCTAGCGGTCACAATGAGCAGTTCTTC
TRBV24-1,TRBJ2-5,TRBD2,CATSDPWGAGGIQETQYF,TGTGCCACCAGTGACCCCTGGGGGGCGGGAGGGATCCAAGAGACCCAGTACTTC
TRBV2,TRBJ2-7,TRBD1,CARGAGGYEQYF,TGTGCCCGAGGGGCAGGGGGCTACGAGCAGTACTTC
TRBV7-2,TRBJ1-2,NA,CASSPQTGLNYGYTF,TGTGCCAGCAGCCCCCAGACAGGATTAAACTATGGCTACACCTTC
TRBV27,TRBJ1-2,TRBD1,CASSLYGTVNYGYTF,TGTGCCAGCAGTTTATACGGGACAGTTAACTATGGCTACACCTTC
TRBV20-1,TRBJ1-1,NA,CSARQVTEAFF,TGCAGTGCCCGACAGGTCACTGAAGCTTTCTTT
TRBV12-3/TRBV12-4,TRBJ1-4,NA,CASSLGGEKLFF,TGTGCCAGCAGTTTGGGGGGTGAAAAACTGTTTTTT
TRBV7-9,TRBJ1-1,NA,CASSPTVPNTEAFF,TGTGCCAGCAGCCCCACGGTGCCGAACACTGAAGCTTTCTTT
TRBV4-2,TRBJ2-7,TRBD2,CASSQDGGRDYEQYF,TGTGCCAGCAGCCAAGATGGCGGGAGGGACTACGAGCAGTACTTC
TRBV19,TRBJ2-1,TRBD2,CASSIGASGRNEQFF,TGTGCCAGTAGTATTGGTGCTAGCGGGAGGAATGAGCAGTTCTTC
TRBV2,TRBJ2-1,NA,CASSGGGAHNEQFF,TGTGCCAGCAGCGGAGGGGGCGCGCACAATGAGCAGTTCTTC
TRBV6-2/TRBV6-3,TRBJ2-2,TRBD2,CASSLTSATNTGELFF,TGTGCCAGCAGTCTGACTAGCGCAACGAACACCGGGGAGCTGTTTTTT
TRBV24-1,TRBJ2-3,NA,CATSARGQGDTQYF,TGTGCCACCAGTGCGCGGGGGCAGGGAGATACGCAGTATTTT
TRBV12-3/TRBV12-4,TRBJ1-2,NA,CASSLTRVEGYTF,TGTGCCAGCAGTTTGACCAGGGTGGAAGGCTACACCTTC